This note documents a single TCR beta chain sequence. The target of this receptor is not known. Qualities for individual bases were not recorded, and no much larger clone is one base off. TCRbeta CDR3 regions were amplified from genomic DNA using the immunoSEQ Assay, a bias-controlled multiplex PCR. The source study handled its data this way. Nucleated cell counts per sample were estimated from amplification of reference gene primers within the assay. To quantify the absolute abundance of each unique TCRbeta CDR3 rearrangement, sequence reads were collapsed and filtered. For each sample, productive Simpson clonality was calculated by taking the square root of Simpson's diversity index across productive rearrangements. TCRdb obtained this table from immuneACCESS and retained in-frame rearrangements with V and J assigned. These tables miss some clones; where compared with another copy, unresolved V genes account for less than half of the shortfall, and the remainder is unexplained. The D gene and trimming were derived from the DNA, and the V and J assignments and clone size from that table. The sample table records about 120,000 clones; approximately 87% of these occur just once. Approximately 2.3% of the sample belongs to the ten largest clones.

The CDR3, from cysteine to phenylalanine, totals 12 residues. Just CDR3 DNA is preserved here, 36 bases in frame from base 1. V is cut back by 5 bases and J by 8 bases, with 2 bases in the junction unmatched. CDR1 GTSNPN and CDR2 SVGIG are derived from the germline V gene (reference sequence). This entry is derived from a study of blood T cell repertoires in COVID-19 (dated by TCRdb to the early 2020s). For the study in its entirety: The collaborator samples originated in the United States, Italy and Spain and spanned the acute and convalescent phases of COVID-19. The prospective study material was composed of cDNA or gDNA derived from T cells, B-cell-depleted T cells, or PBMCs. Deeply sampled blood TCRbeta repertoires from subjects exposed to, actively infected with, or recovered from COVID-19 were included in the dataset. The repertoires were released in a freely available public database intended as a resource for research on the immune response to SARS-CoV-2. The samples were drawn from the first 160 participants of the ongoing ImmuneRACE study and from under 1,500 subjects provided by 6 global collaborators. Sample metadata almost always included a de-identified subject ID, COVID-19 status, age in years and sex. Where available, HLA class I and class II types were taken from metadata supplied by the sample provider and were not determined by assay-based typing. Points the paper makes about the study in general: The amount of clinical and demographic metadata varied by source and participant and was provided uncurated.

Collaborating institutions collected whole blood in K2EDTA tubes following their own protocols. Collaborator samples were shipped for TCRbeta analysis as frozen whole blood, isolated PBMCs, or DNA extracted from either sample type. Sequencing was done on a sample of peripheral blood. This clonotype was obtained from a woman between 50 and 59 years old with acute or convalescent COVID-19. In this chain, TRBV30 is recombined with TRBJ1-6; the central 8 bases match TRBD1. The DNA reads TGTGCCTGGGGGACAGGCCATTCACCCCTCCACTTT. The translation is CAWGTGHSPLHF.